The source of this T cell receptor beta chain is a study of beta chain features in type 1 diabetes. What was sequenced were expressed TCRB transcripts, since all of the isolated RNA had been reverse transcribed. Assay used: immunoSEQ multiplex PCR; TCRdb lists only in-frame clones, some missing. Of 230,000 or so clones in the sample, 16% were seen once. General study points: Fewer insertions but more deletions were seen at VDJ junctions in type 1 diabetes patients. For Type 1 diabetes patients, all four CD4+ subsets carried TCRB CDR3s that were moderately but significantly shorter. Naive, central memory and regulatory TCRB repertoires appeared more similar among patients than healthy donors.

Concerning this clone itself: What it binds is not known.

The CDR3 consists of 15 residues. V was pared by 0 bases and J by 2 bases, with 9 bases between. CDR1 SGHNT and CDR2 YYREEE come from the germline V gene (reference sequence). Sequences were obtained from naive CD4+ T cells from blood. The chain uses TRBV5-4 and TRBJ2-1; no reliable D call. The sequence was collected from a man in his thirties or forties with type 1 diabetes. CDR3 nucleotide sequence: TGTGCCAGCAGCTTGGATATAGGGACCTACAATGAGCAGTTCTTC. Its translation: CASSLDIGTYNEQFF.